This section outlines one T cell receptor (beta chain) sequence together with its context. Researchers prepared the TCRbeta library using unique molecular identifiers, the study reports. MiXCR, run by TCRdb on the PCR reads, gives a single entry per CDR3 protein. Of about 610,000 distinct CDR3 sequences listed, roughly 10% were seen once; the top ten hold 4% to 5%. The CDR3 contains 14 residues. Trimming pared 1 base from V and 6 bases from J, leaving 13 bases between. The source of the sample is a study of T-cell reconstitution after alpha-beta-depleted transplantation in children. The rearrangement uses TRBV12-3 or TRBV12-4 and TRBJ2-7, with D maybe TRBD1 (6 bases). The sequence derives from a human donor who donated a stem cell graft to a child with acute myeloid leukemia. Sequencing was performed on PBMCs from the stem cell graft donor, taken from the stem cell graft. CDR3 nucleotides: TGTGCCAGCAGTTTAGTCGGCAGGGGTGGCGAGCAGTACTTC. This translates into CASSLVGRGGEQYF.